These 27 T cell receptor beta chains came from one sample sequenced in a study of T cell responses to AZD1222 COVID-19 vaccine. Assay: immunoSEQ multiplex PCR; the TCRdb copy retains only in-frame clones and omits some. Here the sample spans 180,000 or so clones, 90% to 95% being singletons. The sample in question was peripheral blood, obtained 28 days after the second AZD1222 dose. The origin of the receptors is an adult who received the AZD1222 COVID-19 vaccine.

The CDR3 protein is CAISDPGWYEGQPQHF. The CDR3 DNA is TGTGCCATCAGCGACCCAGGGTGGTATGAAGGACAGCCCCAGCATTTT. The chain joins TRBV10-3 to TRBJ1-5; TRBD1 is a possible D gene (5 bases). With 6 bases removed from V and 7 bases from J, the gap between germline ends came to 22 bases. Per germline, CDR1 ENHRY and CDR2 SYGVKD. The CDR3 extends over 16 amino acids.

The V call is TRBV28, the J call TRBJ1-2; 10 nucleotides match TRBD1. This CDR3 has 13 residues. From germline, CDR1 is MDHEN and CDR2 SYDVKM. V dropped 5 bases and J dropped 8; count of bases not matched to a gene: 5. DNA of the CDR3: TGTGCCAGCAGTCCAGGGGACAGGGGAGGCTACACCTTC. Its translation is CASSPGDRGGYTF.

The V gene is TRBV6-1, the J gene TRBJ1-2; D remains ambiguous. CDR1 and CDR2 (germline): MNHNS, SASEGT. The CDR3 spans 13 residues. Deletions cut 3 bases from V and 2 bases from J, with 7 bases between. CDR3 amino acids: CASSDSNNYGYTF. The CDR3 nucleotides are TGTGCCAGCAGTGACAGCAACAACTATGGCTACACCTTC.

CDR3 amino acids: CASRRGGADTQYF. The CDR3 region has the DNA TGTGCCAGCAGACGAGGGGGAGCAGATACGCAGTATTTT. V gene TRBV3-1 (or the pseudogene TRBV3-2) combines with J gene TRBJ2-3; a weak D match, TRBD1 (6 bases). V was pared by 6 bases and J by 4 bases, with 11 bases between. This CDR3 spans 13 amino acids. Germline CDR1 is LGHDT and CDR2 is YNNKEL (reference sequence).

V gene TRBV5-5 combines with J gene TRBJ1-1; unclear D gene. The V end lost 0 bases, the J end lost 1 base, and 4 bases lay between the germline ends. Germline CDR1 reads SGHKS; CDR2 reads YYEKEE (reference sequence). This CDR3 region has 13 residues. CDR3 in DNA: TGTGCCAGCAGCTTGGGGGAGAACACTGAAGCTTTCTTT. Protein product: CASSLGENTEAFF.

The V gene is TRBV28, the J gene TRBJ1-2; D possibly corresponds to TRBD1 (5 bases). V was pared by 8 bases and J by 0 bases, with 19 bases between. The CDR3 is 16 amino acids. CDR1 MDHEN and CDR2 SYDVKM come from the germline V gene. The CDR3 spells CASPPGREPPNYGYTF. For the CDR3, the DNA is TGTGCCAGCCCCCCGGGACGGGAACCTCCTAACTATGGCTACACCTTC.

The rearrangement joins TRBV30 to TRBJ1-5; no clear D gene. The CDR3 is 13 amino acids. Germline CDR1 reads GTSNPN; CDR2 reads SVGIG (reference sequence). V was cut by 7 bases and J by 6 bases, with 16 bases left in between. The CDR3 bases are TGTGCCTCTTCTCCGGGCGCGGGTCAGCCCCAGCATTTT. Translating gives CASSPGAGQPQHF.

V is TRBV30 and J is TRBJ2-7; 10 bases line up with TRBD1. In germline, CDR1 is GTSNPN, CDR2 SVGIG (reference sequence). J gave up 6 bases and V 4 bases, and 9 bases lay outside the gene matches. The CDR3 has 14 amino acids. The CDR3 DNA reads as TGTGCCTGGACGCTGGGGGACAGGGGTTCCGAGCAGTACTTC. Amino acids: CAWTLGDRGSEQYF.

The chain couples TRBV7-2 to TRBJ1-1; 9 positions match TRBD1. This CDR3 contains 13 residues. V lost 5 bases, J lost 6 bases, and 4 bases stayed unmatched. CDR1 is SGHTA, CDR2 FQGNSA, per germline. CDR3 protein: CASSARQGAEAFF. In nucleotides, the CDR3 is TGTGCCAGCAGCGCTAGACAGGGGGCTGAAGCTTTCTTT.

The genes are TRBV5-1 and TRBJ1-5, with a tentative D call TRBD1 (6 bases). CDR3 length equals 15 residues. Trimming stripped 4 bases from V and 0 bases from J, with 11 bases between. Germline lookup yields CDR1 SGHRS and CDR2 YFSETQ. This CDR3 is CASSVGTNSNQPQHF. The CDR3 DNA is TGCGCCAGCAGCGTCGGGACAAATAGCAATCAGCCCCAGCATTTT.

The V gene is TRBV5-8, the J gene TRBJ2-7; D is possibly TRBD1 or TRBD2 (6 bases each). V was shortened by 4 bases and J by 5 bases, with 19 bases between the two germline ends. Germline-derived CDR1 and CDR2 are SGHTS and YDEGEE. The CDR3 runs to 15 residues. The DNA for the CDR3 is TGTGCCAGCAGCAGGGGGACTTCCGCTTCCGACGAGCAGTACTTC. Its translation is CASSRGTSASDEQYF.

This chain connects TRBV18 to TRBJ1-3, with unresolved D. The germline V and J ends were trimmed by 8 bases and 3 bases, with 11 bases remaining between them. The CDR3 totals 13 residues. CDR1 is KGHSH, CDR2 LQKENI, per germline. The CDR3 coding sequence is TGTGCCAGCACGCCGGACTTTGGAAACACCATATATTTT. This sequence encodes CASTPDFGNTIYF.

The chain has TRBV2 and TRBJ1-1, with TRBD1 identical over 8 bases. Germline lookup yields CDR1 SNHLY and CDR2 FYNNEI. Germline trimming cut 7 bases from V and 5 bases from J; bases unmatched to any gene: 6. The CDR3 is made up of 13 amino acids. The CDR3 loop is CASTRGLGTEAFF. The CDR3 DNA reads as TGTGCCAGCACCAGGGGGCTCGGGACTGAAGCTTTCTTT.

Notes on this clone: A junction boundary mismatches the germline segment, possibly from a read error. The rearrangement uses TRBV4-1 and TRBJ1-1; 8 nucleotides match TRBD1. The CDR3 is 16 amino acids. From germline, CDR1 is MGHRA and CDR2 YSYEKL. DNA of the CDR3: TGCGCCAGCAGCAAAGAGGTCAGCAGGGGGCACACTGAAGCTTTCTTT. It specifies CASSKEVSRGHTEAFF.

The CDR3 nucleotides read TGTGCCAGCAGTTGGACAGGGGGCGCATCAAACTATGGCTACACCTTC. Translating it yields CASSWTGGASNYGYTF. The rearrangement joins TRBV6-5 to TRBJ1-2; 11 nucleotides agree with TRBD1. CDR3 length: 16 residues. The V and J ends lost 4 bases and 2 bases, in that order; junction bases with no gene match: 6. Germline CDR1 reads MNHEY; CDR2 reads SVGAGI.

This sequence joins TRBV6-5 and TRBJ1-1, with a possible D match to TRBD1 (5 bases). Germline V gene data show CDR1 as MNHEY and CDR2 as SVGAGI. The V end was cut by 2 bases, the J end by 0 bases, with 13 bases between. The CDR3 loop spans 16 amino acids. CDR3 sequence (DNA): TGTGCCAGCAGTTACCATCCCGGAGGGGTGAACACTGAAGCTTTCTTT. It is translated as CASSYHPGGVNTEAFF.

This sequence joins TRBV6-1 and TRBJ2-7; 10 bases line up with TRBD1. This CDR3 is built from 20 residues. Trimming removed 4 bases from V and 1 base from J; junction bases left unmatched: 19. Germline V lookup: CDR1 MNHNS, CDR2 SASEGT. The CDR3 DNA reads as TGTGCCAGCAGTGGGCGGATAAGGGACAGGGGACGGATAGGATCCTACGAGCAGTACTTC. Protein product: CASSGRIRDRGRIGSYEQYF.

This clone was recorded only once. The chain is built from TRBV5-1 and TRBJ2-3, with a weak D call TRBD1 (5 bases). The CDR3 is made up of 16 amino acids. Germline V gene data show CDR1 as SGHRS and CDR2 as YFSETQ. The ends were cut back, 0 bases at V and 2 bases at J, with 13 bases in the middle. CDR3 sequence (DNA): TGCGCCAGCAGCTTGGCCGAAGGGGCCCCCACAGATACGCAGTATTTT. Translated, it gives CASSLAEGAPTDTQYF.

The V call is TRBV4-2, the J call TRBJ1-2, with D maybe TRBD1 (6 bases). Trimming stripped 1 base from V and 7 bases from J, with 22 bases between. CDR3 length: 17 amino acids. Germline V gene lookup returns CDR1 LGHNA and CDR2 YNFKEQ. This CDR3 reads CASSQAPGEGGFGGYTF. The DNA for the CDR3 is TGTGCCAGCAGCCAAGCCCCCGGTGAGGGGGGTTTTGGTGGCTACACCTTC.

CDR3: CASSRTGRIVEAFF. CDR3 DNA: TGTGCCAGTAGTCGGACAGGTCGAATCGTTGAAGCTTTCTTT. The rearrangement links TRBV19 to TRBJ1-1, with TRBD1 identical over 7 bases. The germline V gene encodes CDR1 LNHDA and CDR2 SQIVND (reference sequence). Trimming cost V 5 bases and J 7 bases; bases outside gene matches: 10. The CDR3 is 14 amino acids.

The chain is built from TRBV4-2 and TRBJ2-7; D ambiguous. From germline, CDR1 is LGHNA and CDR2 YNFKEQ. The CDR3 has 14 amino acids. The germline V and J ends were trimmed by 1 base and 0 bases, with 7 bases remaining between them. The CDR3 region is CASSQVSSSYEQYF. CDR3 nucleotides: TGTGCCAGCAGCCAAGTATCGAGCTCCTACGAGCAGTACTTC.

The chain combines TRBV5-1 with TRBJ2-5, with 13 positions matching TRBD2. With 0 bases clipped from V and 3 bases from J, the junction kept 8 bases outside the gene matches. This CDR3 is 18 amino acids long. CDR1 SGHRS and CDR2 YFSETQ come from the germline V gene. CDR3: CASSLGGLAGSIEETQYF. The CDR3 DNA follows: TGCGCCAGCAGCTTGGGGGGACTAGCGGGGAGTATCGAAGAGACCCAGTACTTC.

The V gene is TRBV25-1, the J gene TRBJ1-2; 7 bases align to TRBD1. The CDR3 spans 15 residues. Germline loops: CDR1 MGHDK, CDR2 SYGVNS. With 3 bases clipped from V and 8 bases from J, the junction kept 12 bases outside the gene matches. The CDR3 DNA reads TGTGCCAGCAGTGAGAGCGGCAGGGGGGCAAGAGGCTACACCTTC. It translates to CASSESGRGARGYTF.

This clone was picked up one time. The chain employs TRBV5-1 and TRBJ1-6; 8 nucleotides agree with TRBD1. In germline, CDR1 is SGHRS, CDR2 YFSETQ. The CDR3 consists of 17 residues. After removal of 2 bases from V and 4 bases from J, the junction contained 8 bases not matched to a gene. CDR3 sequence: CASSLGQGPPYNSPLHF. The DNA for the CDR3 is TGCGCCAGCAGCTTAGGACAGGGCCCGCCTTATAATTCACCCCTCCACTTT.

The chain is built from TRBV28 and TRBJ1-5; D remains unclear. The V and J ends lost 7 bases and 0 bases respectively, with 10 bases between them. Per germline, CDR1 MDHEN and CDR2 SYDVKM. The length of the CDR3 is 14 residues. CDR3 protein: CASNWGYSNQPQHF. The CDR3, as DNA: TGTGCCAGCAATTGGGGTTATAGCAATCAGCCCCAGCATTTT.

This clone was seen a single time. CDR3 amino acids: CATSASVKSSGANVLTF. For the CDR3, the DNA is TGTGCCACCAGTGCGTCAGTTAAAAGCTCTGGGGCCAACGTCCTGACTTTC. This rearrangement joins TRBV24-1 to TRBJ2-6, with D unclear. The CDR3 totals 17 residues. V lost 5 bases and J lost 0, with 13 bases in between. Germline V CDR1 and CDR2: KGHDR, SFDVKD.

The chain recombines TRBV6-5 with TRBJ1-1, with no clear D. Germline lookup yields CDR1 MNHEY and CDR2 SVGAGI. V was pared by 0 bases and J by 1 base, with 9 bases between. The CDR3 sequence is 15 residues long. The DNA of the CDR3 is TGTGCCAGCAGTTACTCGACTCAGACGAACACTGAAGCTTTCTTT. Residues: CASSYSTQTNTEAFF.